This TCR beta chain was documented in a study of cytomegalovirus exposure and HLA in healthy donors. In germline, CDR1 is SGDLS, CDR2 YYNGEE. This CDR3 contains 20 residues. The junction had 14 bases not matched to a gene; V was cut back by 2 bases and J by 0 bases. Use of 60 Vbeta and 13 Jbeta primers characterized the PCR. TCRdb keeps only in-frame clones here, not all; method: immunoSEQ multiplex PCR. The sample records some 150,000 clones, about 64% being singletons. Sequenced material: PBMCs. This clonotype originated in a woman between 40 and 55 years old in good health and CMV-seronegative. The chain employs TRBV9 and TRBJ1-5; 10 bases are shared with TRBD1. CDR3 nucleotides: TGTGCCAGCAGCGTCCCGGGGACAGGGGACCTTCTTAATAGCAATCAGCCCCAGCATTTT. Translating it yields CASSVPGTGDLLNSNQPQHF.